Given below is one T cell receptor beta chain in context. Unmatched junction bases numbered 6, after V lost 0 bases and J lost 5 bases. This CDR3 is built from 17 residues. CDR1 is SGHTS and CDR2 is YDEGEE in the germline V gene. Generated by immunoSEQ multiplex PCR, the TCRdb table keeps only in-frame clones and is missing some. In the table there are around 470,000 clones, about 88% of which are singletons. These data originate in a study of blood T cell repertoires in COVID-19. Across the study: The United States, Italy and Spain provided the acute and convalescent COVID-19 samples. The analysed material was cDNA or gDNA that came from T cells, B-cell-depleted T cells, or PBMCs.

The chain is built from TRBV5-8 and TRBJ2-3; 13 bases are a match to TRBD2. This TCR was recovered from a man between 18 and 35 years old with COVID-19, enrolled during active disease. Sequenced material: peripheral blood. This chain's CDR3 is CASSLVLAGGPKDTQYF. The CDR3 bases are TGTGCCAGCAGCTTGGTACTAGCGGGAGGGCCCAAAGATACGCAGTATTTT.